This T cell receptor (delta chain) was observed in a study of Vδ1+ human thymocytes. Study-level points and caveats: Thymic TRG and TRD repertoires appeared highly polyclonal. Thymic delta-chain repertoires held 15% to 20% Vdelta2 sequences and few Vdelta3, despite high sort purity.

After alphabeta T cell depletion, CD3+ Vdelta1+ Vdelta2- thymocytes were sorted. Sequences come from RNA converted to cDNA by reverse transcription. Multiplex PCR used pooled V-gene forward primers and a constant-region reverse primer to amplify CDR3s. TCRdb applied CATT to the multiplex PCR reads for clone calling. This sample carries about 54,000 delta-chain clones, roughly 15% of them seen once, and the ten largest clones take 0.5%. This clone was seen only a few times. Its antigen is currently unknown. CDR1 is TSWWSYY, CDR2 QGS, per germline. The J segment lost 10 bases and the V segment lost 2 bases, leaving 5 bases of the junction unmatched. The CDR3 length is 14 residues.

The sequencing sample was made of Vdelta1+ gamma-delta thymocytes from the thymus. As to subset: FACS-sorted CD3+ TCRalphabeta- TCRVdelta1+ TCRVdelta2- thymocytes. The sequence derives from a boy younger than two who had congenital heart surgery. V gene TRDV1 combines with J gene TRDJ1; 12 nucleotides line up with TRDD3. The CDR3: CALGESGGYEGLIF. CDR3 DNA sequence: TGTGCTCTTGGGGAATCTGGGGGATACGAGGGACTCATCTTT.